The 17 T cell receptor beta chains below were found in one sample sequenced in a study of blood T cell repertoires in COVID-19. TCRdb keeps only in-frame clones here, not all; method: immunoSEQ multiplex PCR. The repertoire holds 130,000 to 150,000 clones, with around 87% as singletons. The material sequenced was peripheral blood. Receptors were obtained from a man in his forties or fifties who had recovered from COVID-19.

V and J are TRBV12-3 or TRBV12-4 and TRBJ2-7; D is uncertain. Trimming took off 2 bases at V and 1 base at J, with 6 bases between the two ends. The length of the CDR3 is 13 residues. This chain's CDR3 is CASSLSVSYEQYF. The CDR3 DNA sequence: TGTGCCAGCAGTTTATCTGTTTCCTACGAGCAGTACTTC.

This chain connects TRBV15 to TRBJ1-2; D might be TRBD1 (6 bases). Trimming took off 5 bases at V and 8 bases at J, with 18 bases between the two ends. Looked up from germline, CDR1 is LNHNV and CDR2 is YYDKDF (reference sequence). The length of the CDR3 is 14 residues. The CDR3 loop is CATSGTLIREGYTF. The CDR3 DNA reads TGTGCCACCAGCGGGACACTTATCCGAGAGGGCTACACCTTC. The full variable domain, rest sourced from reference TRBV15 and TRBJ1-2, is DAMVIQNPRYQVTQFGKPVTLSCSQTLNHNVMYWYQQKSSQAPKLLFHYYDKDFNNEADTPDNFQSRRPNTSFCFLDIRSPGLGDTAMYLCATSGTLIREGYTFGSGTRLTVV.

As DNA, the CDR3 is TGCAGCGGCCTACAAGAGACCCAGTACTTC. This translates into CSGLQETQYF. J is TRBJ2-5 and V is TRBV29-1; D not resolved. Germline V lookup: CDR1 SQVTM, CDR2 ANQGSEA. This CDR3 has 10 residues. V was shortened by 7 bases and J by 2 bases, with 5 bases between the two germline ends.

This clone appeared a single time. V and J are TRBV6-5 and TRBJ1-1, with D hard to call. CDR1 MNHEY and CDR2 SVGAGI come from the germline V gene. CDR3 length: 13 amino acids. V was pared by 5 bases and J by 1 base, with 8 bases between. CDR3 protein: CASSTRENTEAFF. CDR3 DNA: TGTGCCAGCAGTACGCGCGAGAACACTGAAGCTTTCTTT.

This clone was recorded once. The V and J genes are TRBV7-9 and TRBJ2-7; TRBD2 might be the D (6 bases). Germline V CDR1 and CDR2: SEHNR, FQNEAQ (reference sequence). Trimming shortened V by 1 base and J by 7 bases, and 17 bases separated the two germline ends. The CDR3 length is 15 residues. CDR3 sequence (DNA): TGTGCCAGCAGCTTAGTTGGGACTGAGGCCTTAGAGCAGTACTTC. Translated, it gives CASSLVGTEALEQYF.

This chain joins TRBV19 and TRBJ2-2; 7 positions agree with TRBD1. The CDR3 contains 16 residues. V was pared by 5 bases and J by 4 bases, with 10 bases of the junction left unmatched. Germline V gene data show CDR1 as LNHDA and CDR2 as SQIVND (reference sequence). DNA of the CDR3: TGTGCCAGTAGTGTCACAGGGGTGGGCCGCACCGGGGAGCTGTTTTTT. This translates into CASSVTGVGRTGELFF.

This clone has just one count. The V call is TRBV5-6, the J call TRBJ1-5, with TRBD1 matching 7 bases. The germline gives CDR1 SGHDT, CDR2 YYEEEE. The CDR3 consists of 15 residues. With 3 bases clipped from V and 3 bases from J, the junction kept 6 bases outside the gene matches. CDR3 nucleotide sequence: TGTGCCAGCAGCTCCGGGACAGTCGCCAATCAGCCCCAGCATTTT. Protein product: CASSSGTVANQPQHF.

The V gene is TRBV2, the J gene TRBJ1-5; D possibly corresponds to TRBD1 (5 bases). Trimming left V 6 bases short and J 7 bases short, with 13 bases between. Germline V gives CDR1 SNHLY, CDR2 FYNNEI. The CDR3 is made up of 13 amino acids. The CDR3: CASSANQGQPQHF. CDR3 nucleotide sequence: TGTGCCAGCAGCGCCAATCAGGGACAGCCCCAGCATTTT. Based on the CDR3 plus reference TRBV2 and TRBJ1-5, the full variable domain is EPEVTQTPSHQVTQMGQEVILRCVPISNHLYFYWYRQILGQKVEFLVSFYNNEISEKSEIFDDQFSVERPDGSNFTLKIRSTKLEDSAMYFCASSANQGQPQHFGDGTRLSIL.

The J gene is TRBJ1-3, the V gene TRBV4-1, with D possibly being TRBD1 (5 bases). This CDR3 spans 17 amino acids. V dropped 0 bases and J dropped 0 bases, with 12 bases sitting between them. Germline values: CDR1 MGHRA, CDR2 YSYEKL. CDR3 coding DNA: TGCGCCAGCAGCCAAGATCGGCAGGGCCTCTCTGGAAACACCATATATTTT. Protein: CASSQDRQGLSGNTIYF.

This chain uses TRBV18 with TRBJ2-7; D ambiguous. This CDR3 comprises 14 residues. Looked up from germline, CDR1 is KGHSH and CDR2 is LQKENI. V gave up 3 bases and J gave up 0 bases, with 9 bases separating them. The CDR3 here is CASSPSQRSYEQYF. DNA of the CDR3: TGTGCCAGCTCACCCTCTCAGCGCTCCTACGAGCAGTACTTC.

This chain connects TRBV12-5 to TRBJ1-4, with 10 bases matching TRBD1. This CDR3 region has 16 residues. The V and J ends lost 1 base and 7 bases, in that order; junction bases with no gene match: 6. The germline V gene encodes CDR1 LGHNT and CDR2 FRNRAP. CDR3 protein: CASGLGQGAPSEKLFF. The CDR3 bases are TGTGCTAGTGGTTTGGGACAGGGGGCTCCTAGTGAAAAACTGTTTTTT.

This clone was counted once. CDR3 protein: CASRRTGVSETQYF. DNA of the CDR3: TGCGCCAGCAGACGGACAGGGGTTTCAGAGACCCAGTACTTC. The gene calls are TRBV5-1 and TRBJ2-5, with TRBD1 matching 9 bases. With 5 bases clipped from V and 4 bases from J, the junction kept 6 bases outside the gene matches. The V gene's germline CDR1 is SGHRS and CDR2 YFSETQ. The CDR3 spans 14 residues.

This rearrangement joins TRBV4-1 to TRBJ2-2, with TRBD1 matching over 9 bases. Trimming at V came to 4 bases and at J to 7 bases, leaving 19 bases not matched to a gene. CDR3 size: 19 residues. Per germline, CDR1 MGHRA and CDR2 YSYEKL. CDR3: CASSRYSNRQGGSGGELFF. The CDR3 nucleotides are TGCGCCAGCAGCCGCTACTCAAATCGACAGGGGGGGTCTGGCGGGGAGCTGTTTTTT.

The chain employs TRBV14 and TRBJ1-2, with a weak D call TRBD1 (5 bases). The CDR3 is 14 residues long. V was trimmed by 1 base and J by 7 bases, leaving 13 bases between them. Per the germline V gene, CDR1 is SGHDN and CDR2 is FVKESK. As DNA, the CDR3 is TGTGCCAGCAGCCAAGTCGGGGGGTTTGCTGGCTACACCTTC. It codes for CASSQVGGFAGYTF.

On this clone itself: An end of the junction does not agree with germline; a read error may underlie this. The CDR3 sequence: CASSDQTFRQNF. The CDR3 DNA reads TGTGCCAGCAGTGACCAAACTTTCAGACAGAATTTT. The V call is TRBV6-1, the J call TRBJ2-3, with D perhaps TRBD1 (5 bases). CDR3 size: 12 residues. Germline lookup yields CDR1 MNHNS and CDR2 SASEGT.

Concerning this clone: Different DNA sequences within this sample yield the same CDR3. The chain is built from TRBV27 and TRBJ1-5; 7 nucleotides agree with TRBD1. The J segment lost 2 bases and the V segment lost 3 bases, leaving 4 bases of the junction unmatched. The CDR3 runs to 15 residues. Germline lookup yields CDR1 MNHEY and CDR2 SMNVEV (reference sequence). The CDR3 DNA is TGTGCCAGCAGTTTCCAGGGGGTCGGCAATCAGCCCCAGCATTTT. This gives the protein CASSFQGVGNQPQHF.

The chain employs TRBV27 and TRBJ2-5, with D perhaps TRBD2 (6 bases). This CDR3 is built from 13 residues. Germline V gene lookup returns CDR1 MNHEY and CDR2 SMNVEV (reference sequence). V was clipped by 3 bases and J by 5 bases, with 10 bases between them. The CDR3 region has the DNA TGTGCCAGCAGTTTTACTAGCCGGGAGACCCAGTACTTC. Translated: CASSFTSRETQYF.